Presented here are 5 T cell receptor beta chains from one specimen sequenced in a study of blood T cells in healthy people across ages. The use of a sample-barcoded 5' primer and a J-beta primer mix characterized a second PCR of about 6 to 12 cycles. MiXCR, applied by TCRdb to the 5' RACE reads, yields one record per CDR3 protein. This sample yields about 590,000 distinct CDR3 sequences, of which approximately 30% are seen a single time; around 16% belongs to the top ten. Sequencing was done on a sample of blood. The receptors derive from a woman of 80 years or more in good health.

The chain recombines TRBV6-1 with TRBJ2-3; unclear D gene. V was pared by 6 bases and J by 0 bases, with 13 bases between. Per the germline V gene, CDR1 is MNHNS and CDR2 is SASEGT. The CDR3 has 15 residues. CDR3 amino acids: CASRRLRSSTDTQYF. The CDR3 DNA is TGTGCCAGCAGACGGCTTCGATCTAGCACAGATACGCAGTATTTT.

This chain uses TRBV27 with TRBJ2-7, with D perhaps matching TRBD2 (5 bases). This CDR3 has 15 residues. Looked up from germline, CDR1 is MNHEY and CDR2 is SMNVEV (reference sequence). The ends were cut back, 0 bases at V and 0 bases at J, with 9 bases in the middle. The CDR3: CASSLSTRVSYEQYF. The CDR3 nucleotides are TGTGCCAGCAGTTTATCGACGCGGGTCTCCTACGAGCAGTACTTC.

This clonotype was recorded a few times. The genes are TRBV20-1 and TRBJ1-1; D gene ambiguous. The CDR3 is made up of 13 amino acids. Germline CDR1 reads DFQATT; CDR2 reads SNEGSKA (reference sequence). Trimming stripped 6 bases from V and 0 bases from J, with 11 bases between. DNA of the CDR3: TGCAGTGCCGAGACCAAATTGAACACTGAAGCTTTCTTT. It translates to CSAETKLNTEAFF.

In regard to this clonotype: A clone one base away is much larger, so this may be a read error. This sequence joins TRBV10-3 and TRBJ2-4, with D perhaps given as TRBD1 or TRBD2 (6 bases each). Judging by the DNA end, TRBJ2-7 fits better; the J call may be wrong. CDR3 length: 14 residues. Germline V gene sequence: CDR1 ENHRY, CDR2 SYGVKD. The CDR3 protein is CAINSQGLPYEQYF. CDR3 nucleotides: TGTGCCATCAACTCACAGGGACTTCCCTACGAGCAGTACTTC.

The J gene is TRBJ1-1, the V gene TRBV12-3 or TRBV12-4, with a possible D match to TRBD1 (5 bases). Trimming stripped 7 bases from V and 4 bases from J, with 19 bases between. The CDR3 totals 15 residues. The CDR3 DNA is TGTGCCAGCACTAGGGCAGGGTTGATTCGCACTGAAGCTTTCTTT. Its protein product is CASTRAGLIRTEAFF.